A selection of T cell receptor beta chains follows, all from one sample in a study of regulatory T cells in long-lasting Graves disease. Each CDR3 protein is one row after TCRdb ran MiXCR on the multiplex PCR reads. The data show about 470,000 distinct CDR3 sequences, about 22% seen once. This sample comprised peripheral blood mononuclear cells (PBMCs), obtained when the disease was refractory, from a patient treated with antithyroid drugs. These TCRs come from a female donor with Graves disease. CDR3s include the opening cysteine and the closing phenylalanine or tryptophan. The order of the fields is CDR3 length, V gene, J gene, clone size, D gene, CDR3 DNA, CDR3 protein. D genes are given only for firm matches. The size field is filled for only some rows; it gives once, few, many or a size class.

CDR3 length: 13
V gene: TRBV6-2/TRBV6-3
J gene: TRBJ1-2
clone size: -
D gene: -
CDR3 DNA: TGTGCCAGCAGTGCGCGAAGGGCCTATGGCTACACCTTC
CDR3 protein: CASSARRAYGYTF

CDR3 length: 12
V gene: TRBV28
J gene: TRBJ1-5
clone size: many
D gene: -
CDR3 DNA: TGTGCCAGCATGGACATCAATCAGCCCCAGCATTTT
CDR3 protein: CASMDINQPQHF

CDR3 length: 14
V gene: TRBV20-1
J gene: TRBJ2-7
clone size: -
D gene: TRBD2
CDR3 DNA: TGCAGTGCCCAAAGAAAGCGGGGGACCTTCGAGCAGTACTTC
CDR3 protein: CSAQRKRGTFEQYF

CDR3 length: 16
V gene: TRBV5-6
J gene: TRBJ2-7
clone size: -
D gene: -
CDR3 DNA: TGTGCCAGCAGCTTACTTCCGGGTCTCCCTTCCTACGAGCAGTACTTC
CDR3 protein: CASSLLPGLPSYEQYF

CDR3 length: 13
V gene: TRBV27
J gene: TRBJ1-1
clone size: -
D gene: -
CDR3 DNA: TGTGCCAGCGGTTTAAACCCCGTCGCTGAAGCTTTCTTT
CDR3 protein: CASGLNPVAEAFF

CDR3 length: 14
V gene: TRBV6-1
J gene: TRBJ2-5
clone size: -
D gene: -
CDR3 DNA: TGTGCCAGCAGCCGCGAGGGGTTACGAGAGACCCAGTACTTC
CDR3 protein: CASSREGLRETQYF

CDR3 length: 15
V gene: TRBV7-8
J gene: TRBJ2-5
clone size: -
D gene: -
CDR3 DNA: TGTGCCAGCAGCCCGTTCGTTACGCTGGAAGAGACCCAGTACTTC
CDR3 protein: CASSPFVTLEETQYF

CDR3 length: 16
V gene: TRBV19
J gene: TRBJ1-1
clone size: few
D gene: -
CDR3 DNA: TGTGCCAGTAGTATAAGTCCCGGACAGAAGAACACTGAAGCTTTCTTT
CDR3 protein: CASSISPGQKNTEAFF

CDR3 length: 12
V gene: TRBV29-1
J gene: TRBJ2-2
clone size: -
D gene: -
CDR3 DNA: TGCAGCGGAGACACCCCCACCGGGGAGCTGTTTTTT
CDR3 protein: CSGDTPTGELFF

CDR3 length: 15
V gene: TRBV27
J gene: TRBJ2-7
clone size: many
D gene: TRBD1
CDR3 DNA: TGTGCCAGCAGTACCCGGGACAGGGGGATCTACGAGCAGTACTTC
CDR3 protein: CASSTRDRGIYEQYF

CDR3 length: 16
V gene: TRBV7-9
J gene: TRBJ2-3
clone size: -
D gene: TRBD2
CDR3 DNA: TGTGCCAGCAGCCACAGACTAGCGGGAAGCACCGATACGCAGTATTTT
CDR3 protein: CASSHRLAGSTDTQYF

CDR3 length: 14
V gene: TRBV12-3/TRBV12-4
J gene: TRBJ2-5
clone size: many
D gene: -
CDR3 DNA: TGTGCCAGCAGTCTAATAGGTCCGGTAGAGACCCAGTACTTC
CDR3 protein: CASSLIGPVETQYF

CDR3 length: 15
V gene: TRBV2
J gene: TRBJ2-1
clone size: -
D gene: -
CDR3 DNA: TGTGCCAGCAGTGAAAGTTCCAGGACCTACAATGAGCAGTTCTTC
CDR3 protein: CASSESSRTYNEQFF

CDR3 length: 15
V gene: TRBV2
J gene: TRBJ1-5
clone size: many
D gene: TRBD1
CDR3 DNA: TGTGCCAGCAGTGAGGGACCAGGGGGCTTACAGCCCCAGCATTTT
CDR3 protein: CASSEGPGGLQPQHF

CDR3 length: 14
V gene: TRBV19
J gene: TRBJ1-1
clone size: many
D gene: -
CDR3 DNA: TGTGCCAGTAGTATAGGAGGACAGTTCACTGAAGCTTTCTTT
CDR3 protein: CASSIGGQFTEAFF

CDR3 length: 12
V gene: TRBV28
J gene: TRBJ1-1
clone size: many
D gene: -
CDR3 DNA: TGTGCCACCTTACGGACCGCATGGGGAGCTTTCTTT
CDR3 protein: CATLRTAWGAFF

CDR3 length: 16
V gene: TRBV5-1
J gene: TRBJ2-1
clone size: -
D gene: -
CDR3 DNA: TGCGCCAGCAGCTTTCGAGCTGGGGTTTCTTTCAATGAGCAGTTCTTC
CDR3 protein: CASSFRAGVSFNEQFF

CDR3 length: 13
V gene: TRBV15
J gene: TRBJ1-6
clone size: -
D gene: -
CDR3 DNA: TGTGCCACCCGCCGAGTCCCTAATTCACCCCTCCACTTT
CDR3 protein: CATRRVPNSPLHF

CDR3 length: 17
V gene: TRBV5-1
J gene: TRBJ1-4
clone size: -
D gene: -
CDR3 DNA: TGCGCCAGCAGCTTGGCGGGCGACACCACAACTAATGAAAAACTGTTTTTT
CDR3 protein: CASSLAGDTTTNEKLFF

CDR3 length: 14
V gene: TRBV20-1
J gene: TRBJ2-7
clone size: -
D gene: -
CDR3 DNA: TGCAGTGCTAGAGGAGGTTTGAACGGCTACGAGCAGTACTTC
CDR3 protein: CSARGGLNGYEQYF

CDR3 length: 14
V gene: TRBV19
J gene: TRBJ1-6
clone size: few
D gene: TRBD1
CDR3 DNA: TGTGCCAGTAGTTTGGGACAGAAGAATTCACCCCTCCACTTT
CDR3 protein: CASSLGQKNSPLHF

CDR3 length: 15
V gene: TRBV7-3
J gene: TRBJ1-6
clone size: -
D gene: -
CDR3 DNA: TGTGCCAGCAGCTTAACTCCTGCCTATAATTCACCCCTCCACTTT
CDR3 protein: CASSLTPAYNSPLHF

CDR3 length: 14
V gene: TRBV9
J gene: TRBJ1-6
clone size: -
D gene: -
CDR3 DNA: TGTGCCAGCAGCGCTCCCACCTATAATTCACCCCTCCACTTT
CDR3 protein: CASSAPTYNSPLHF

CDR3 length: 17
V gene: TRBV28
J gene: TRBJ2-7
clone size: -
D gene: TRBD1
CDR3 DNA: TGTGCCAGCAGTGCCAGGACCGGGACAGGAGCCACCTACGAGCAGTACTTC
CDR3 protein: CASSARTGTGATYEQYF

CDR3 length: 16
V gene: TRBV7-2
J gene: TRBJ1-5
clone size: few
D gene: -
CDR3 DNA: TGTGCCAGCAGCGCCCAGAGACGGGGGAACAATCAGCCCCAGCATTTT
CDR3 protein: CASSAQRRGNNQPQHF

CDR3 length: 15
V gene: TRBV28
J gene: TRBJ1-4
clone size: many
D gene: TRBD1
CDR3 DNA: TGTGCCAGCAGTATTCGACAGGGGGCTAATGAAAAACTGTTTTTT
CDR3 protein: CASSIRQGANEKLFF

CDR3 length: 17
V gene: TRBV5-1
J gene: TRBJ1-4
clone size: few
D gene: -
CDR3 DNA: TGCGCCAGCAGCGTGCACCCGCTTGGGGCAACTAATGAAAAACTGTTTTTT
CDR3 protein: CASSVHPLGATNEKLFF

CDR3 length: 16
V gene: TRBV12-5
J gene: TRBJ2-3
clone size: few
D gene: TRBD1
CDR3 DNA: TGTGCTAGTGGTCCCCGACAGGGGCCCACCCCAGATACGCAGTATTTT
CDR3 protein: CASGPRQGPTPDTQYF

CDR3 length: 16
V gene: TRBV7-2
J gene: TRBJ2-7
clone size: many
D gene: TRBD1
CDR3 DNA: TGTGCCAGCAGCTTACTACCGGGACAGGGCATCTACGAGCAGTACTTC
CDR3 protein: CASSLLPGQGIYEQYF

CDR3 length: 15
V gene: TRBV20-1
J gene: TRBJ2-1
clone size: -
D gene: TRBD2
CDR3 DNA: TGCAGTGCTTGGACTAGCGGGAGGTTCTACAATGAGCAGTTCTTC
CDR3 protein: CSAWTSGRFYNEQFF

CDR3 length: 19
V gene: TRBV19
J gene: TRBJ2-6
clone size: few
D gene: TRBD1
CDR3 DNA: TGTGCCAGTACCAGCCGAGGTGGGCAGGGGGCCACTGGGGCCAACGTCCTGACTTTC
CDR3 protein: CASTSRGGQGATGANVLTF

CDR3 length: 13
V gene: TRBV29-1
J gene: TRBJ2-7
clone size: few
D gene: TRBD2
CDR3 DNA: TGCAGCGGAAGACTAGCGGGAGAATTGGAGCAGTACTTC
CDR3 protein: CSGRLAGELEQYF

CDR3 length: 16
V gene: TRBV11-1
J gene: TRBJ2-5
clone size: many
D gene: -
CDR3 DNA: TGTGCCAGCAGCTTAGAGGGGACAAAACGCCAAGAGACCCAGTACTTC
CDR3 protein: CASSLEGTKRQETQYF

CDR3 length: 14
V gene: TRBV7-9
J gene: TRBJ2-7
clone size: -
D gene: TRBD2
CDR3 DNA: TGTGCCAGCAGACCGCCCGCGGCGGGGGACGAGCAGTACTTC
CDR3 protein: CASRPPAAGDEQYF

CDR3 length: 12
V gene: TRBV28
J gene: TRBJ1-1
clone size: many
D gene: -
CDR3 DNA: TGTGCCAGCAGTGGGGTTTGGACTGAAGCTTTCTTT
CDR3 protein: CASSGVWTEAFF

CDR3 length: 13
V gene: TRBV2
J gene: TRBJ2-5
clone size: few
D gene: -
CDR3 DNA: TGTGCCATTTCGTACCTGGAGGGAGAGACCCAGTACTTC
CDR3 protein: CAISYLEGETQYF

CDR3 length: 16
V gene: TRBV20-1
J gene: TRBJ2-2
clone size: -
D gene: TRBD1
CDR3 DNA: TGCAGTGCTAGAGGCGCCGGGACAGGGAACACCGGGGAGCCGTTTTTT
CDR3 protein: CSARGAGTGNTGEPFF

CDR3 length: 14
V gene: TRBV3-1
J gene: TRBJ1-5
clone size: many
D gene: -
CDR3 DNA: TGTGCCAGCAGCCAAGGGTCAGACAATCAGCCCCAGCATTTT
CDR3 protein: CASSQGSDNQPQHF

CDR3 length: 16
V gene: TRBV7-8
J gene: TRBJ2-3
clone size: -
D gene: -
CDR3 DNA: TGTGCCAGCAGCTTAGGTCGAGGCGGGGGCACAGATACGCAGTATTTT
CDR3 protein: CASSLGRGGGTDTQYF

CDR3 length: 15
V gene: TRBV5-1
J gene: TRBJ2-7
clone size: few
D gene: TRBD1
CDR3 DNA: TGCGCCAGCAGCGTGGGACAGGGGGCGATCTACGAGCAGTACTTC
CDR3 protein: CASSVGQGAIYEQYF

CDR3 length: 14
V gene: TRBV7-2
J gene: TRBJ2-7
clone size: -
D gene: -
CDR3 DNA: TGTGCCAGCAGCTTCGACATTTTTTCCTACGAGCAGTACTTC
CDR3 protein: CASSFDIFSYEQYF

CDR3 length: 18
V gene: TRBV14
J gene: TRBJ2-3
clone size: -
D gene: TRBD2
CDR3 DNA: TGTGCCAGCAGCCCGGTGGGTAGCGGGAGAACTTTCACAGATACGCAGTATTTT
CDR3 protein: CASSPVGSGRTFTDTQYF

CDR3 length: 14
V gene: TRBV6-1
J gene: TRBJ2-5
clone size: many
D gene: -
CDR3 DNA: TGTGCCAGCAGCTCGGGGGACCCCACGGAGACCCAGTACTTC
CDR3 protein: CASSSGDPTETQYF

CDR3 length: 14
V gene: TRBV7-9
J gene: TRBJ2-5
clone size: many
D gene: -
CDR3 DNA: TGTGCCAGCAGCCCAGGGGGGGCCTCGGAGACCCAGTACTTC
CDR3 protein: CASSPGGASETQYF

CDR3 length: 14
V gene: TRBV30
J gene: TRBJ1-6
clone size: few
D gene: -
CDR3 DNA: TGTGCCTGGAGCCCCATTTGGAATAATTCACCCCTCCACTTT
CDR3 protein: CAWSPIWNNSPLHF

CDR3 length: 16
V gene: TRBV2
J gene: TRBJ1-1
clone size: -
D gene: -
CDR3 DNA: TGTGCCAGCTCTTTCATCTCCGGACATACGAACACTGAAGCTTTCTTT
CDR3 protein: CASSFISGHTNTEAFF

CDR3 length: 15
V gene: TRBV5-4
J gene: TRBJ1-4
clone size: many
D gene: TRBD1
CDR3 DNA: TGTGCCAGCAGTAATAACAGGGGAATTAATGAAAAACTGTTTTTT
CDR3 protein: CASSNNRGINEKLFF

CDR3 length: 16
V gene: TRBV7-9
J gene: TRBJ2-7
clone size: -
D gene: -
CDR3 DNA: TGTGCCAGCAGTTCTCTCGGGCAGGGGCCTTCCTACGAGCAGTACTTC
CDR3 protein: CASSSLGQGPSYEQYF

CDR3 length: 15
V gene: TRBV10-3
J gene: TRBJ1-5
clone size: -
D gene: -
CDR3 DNA: TGTGCCATCAGTGCGGACAGCCATAGCAATCAGCCCCAGCATTTT
CDR3 protein: CAISADSHSNQPQHF

CDR3 length: 13
V gene: TRBV30
J gene: TRBJ2-7
clone size: few
D gene: -
CDR3 DNA: TGTGCCTGGAATACAGAGAGCTCCTACGAGCAGTACTTC
CDR3 protein: CAWNTESSYEQYF

CDR3 length: 16
V gene: TRBV28
J gene: TRBJ2-1
clone size: few
D gene: TRBD2
CDR3 DNA: TGTGCCAGCAGTTTAGCTAGCGGGCTCTGGGGCAATGAGCAGTTCTTC
CDR3 protein: CASSLASGLWGNEQFF

CDR3 length: 14
V gene: TRBV2
J gene: TRBJ2-5
clone size: many
D gene: -
CDR3 DNA: TGTGCCAGCAGTGATCCCCCAGGGCGAGAGACCCAGTACTTC
CDR3 protein: CASSDPPGRETQYF

CDR3 length: 11
V gene: TRBV20-1
J gene: TRBJ2-7
clone size: many
D gene: -
CDR3 DNA: TGCAGTGCTGGGAGTAACTACGAGCAGTACTTC
CDR3 protein: CSAGSNYEQYF

CDR3 length: 14
V gene: TRBV5-1
J gene: TRBJ2-2
clone size: -
D gene: TRBD2
CDR3 DNA: TGCGCCAGCGATCTAGCGGGTGGAACCGGGGAGCTGTTTTTT
CDR3 protein: CASDLAGGTGELFF

CDR3 length: 11
V gene: TRBV30
J gene: TRBJ2-1
clone size: -
D gene: -
CDR3 DNA: TGTGCCTGGAGTGTAGATAATGAGCAGTTCTTC
CDR3 protein: CAWSVDNEQFF

CDR3 length: 15
V gene: TRBV24-1
J gene: TRBJ2-7
clone size: few
D gene: -
CDR3 DNA: TGTGCCACCAGTGATTCGCAGGGGTTTAACTACGAGCAGTACTTC
CDR3 protein: CATSDSQGFNYEQYF

CDR3 length: 15
V gene: TRBV30
J gene: TRBJ1-4
clone size: -
D gene: -
CDR3 DNA: TGTGCCTGGAGTGTACAGACTGCAACTAATGAAAAACTGTTTTTT
CDR3 protein: CAWSVQTATNEKLFF

CDR3 length: 15
V gene: TRBV5-4
J gene: TRBJ2-1
clone size: -
D gene: TRBD2
CDR3 DNA: TGTGCCAGCAGCTTGGATCTAGCGGGGTGGAATGAGCAGTTCTTC
CDR3 protein: CASSLDLAGWNEQFF

CDR3 length: 14
V gene: TRBV27
J gene: TRBJ2-7
clone size: few
D gene: -
CDR3 DNA: TGTGCCAGCAGTTCATGGACAGGGAGGGACGAGCAGTACTTC
CDR3 protein: CASSSWTGRDEQYF

CDR3 length: 15
V gene: TRBV12-3/TRBV12-4
J gene: TRBJ2-5
clone size: many
D gene: -
CDR3 DNA: TGTGCCAGCAGCCAGTTAACAACAGGACGAGAGACCCAGTACTTC
CDR3 protein: CASSQLTTGRETQYF